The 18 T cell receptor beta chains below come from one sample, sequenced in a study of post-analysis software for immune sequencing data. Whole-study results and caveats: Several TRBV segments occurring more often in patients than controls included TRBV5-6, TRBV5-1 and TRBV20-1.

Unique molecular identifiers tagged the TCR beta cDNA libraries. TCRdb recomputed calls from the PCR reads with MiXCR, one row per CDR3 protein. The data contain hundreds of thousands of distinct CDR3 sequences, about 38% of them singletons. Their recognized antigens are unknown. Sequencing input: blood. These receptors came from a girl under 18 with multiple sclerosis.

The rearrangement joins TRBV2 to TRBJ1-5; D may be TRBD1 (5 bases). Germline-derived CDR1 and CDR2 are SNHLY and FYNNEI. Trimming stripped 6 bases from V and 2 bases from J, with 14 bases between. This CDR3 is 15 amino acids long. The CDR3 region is CASRGGFNGNQPQHF. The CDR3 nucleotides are TGTGCCAGCAGGGGGGGGTTCAACGGCAATCAGCCCCAGCATTTT.

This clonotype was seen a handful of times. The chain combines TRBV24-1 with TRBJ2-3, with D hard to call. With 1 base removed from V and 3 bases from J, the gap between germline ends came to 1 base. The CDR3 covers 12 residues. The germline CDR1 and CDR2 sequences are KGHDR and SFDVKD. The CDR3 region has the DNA TGTGCCACCAGTGATTTTACAGATACGCAGTATTTT. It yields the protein CATSDFTDTQYF.

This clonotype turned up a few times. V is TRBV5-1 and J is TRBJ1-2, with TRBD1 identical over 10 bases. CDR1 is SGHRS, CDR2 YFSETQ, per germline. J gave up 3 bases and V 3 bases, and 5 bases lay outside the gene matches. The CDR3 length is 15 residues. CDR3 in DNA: TGCGCCAGCAGCTCGGACAGGGGGTTAGACTATGGCTACACCTTC. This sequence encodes CASSSDRGLDYGYTF. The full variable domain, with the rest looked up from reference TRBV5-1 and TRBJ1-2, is KAGVTQTPRYLIKTRGQQVTLSCSPISGHRSVSWYQQTPGQGLQFLFEYFSETQRNKGNFPGRFSGRQFSNSRSEMNVSTLELGDSALYLCASSSDRGLDYGYTFGSGTRLTVV.

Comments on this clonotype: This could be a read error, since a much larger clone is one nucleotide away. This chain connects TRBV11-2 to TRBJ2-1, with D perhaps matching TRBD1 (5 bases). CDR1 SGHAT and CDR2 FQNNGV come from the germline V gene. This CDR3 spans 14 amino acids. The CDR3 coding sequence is TGTGCCAACAGCCCGCACGTGGGGCGGAATGAGCAGTTCTTC. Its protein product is CANSPHVGRNEQFF.

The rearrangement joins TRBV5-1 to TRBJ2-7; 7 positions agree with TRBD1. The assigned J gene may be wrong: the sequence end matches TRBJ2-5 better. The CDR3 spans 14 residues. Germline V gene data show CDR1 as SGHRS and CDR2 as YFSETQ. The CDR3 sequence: CASSLAGQAETQYF. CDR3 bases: TGCGCCAGCAGCTTGGCCGGACAGGCAGAGACCCAGTACTTC.

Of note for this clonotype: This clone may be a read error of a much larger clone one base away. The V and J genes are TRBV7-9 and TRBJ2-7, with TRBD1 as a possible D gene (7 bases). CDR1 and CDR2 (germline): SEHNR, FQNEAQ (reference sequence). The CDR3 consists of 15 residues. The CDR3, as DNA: TGTGCCACCAGCTTAAGTGGAGGGGCAGGGGGCGAGCAGTACTTC. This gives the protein CATSLSGGAGGEQYF.

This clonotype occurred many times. The DNA for the CDR3 is TGTGCCAGTCAACCAGGGGCAGGCTACAATGAGCAGTTCTTC. Translating gives CASQPGAGYNEQFF. The rearrangement joins TRBV19 to TRBJ2-1; a possible D gene is TRBD1 (6 bases). The V gene's germline CDR1 is LNHDA and CDR2 SQIVND (reference sequence). Trimming stripped 8 bases from V and 3 bases from J, with 14 bases between. The CDR3 sequence is 14 residues long.

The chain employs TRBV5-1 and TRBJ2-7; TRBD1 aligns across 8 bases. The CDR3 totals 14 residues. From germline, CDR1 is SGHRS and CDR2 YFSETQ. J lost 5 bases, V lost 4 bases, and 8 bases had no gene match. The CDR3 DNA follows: TGCGCCAGCAGCGATACAGGGGGAGTGAACGAGCAGTACTTC. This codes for CASSDTGGVNEQYF.

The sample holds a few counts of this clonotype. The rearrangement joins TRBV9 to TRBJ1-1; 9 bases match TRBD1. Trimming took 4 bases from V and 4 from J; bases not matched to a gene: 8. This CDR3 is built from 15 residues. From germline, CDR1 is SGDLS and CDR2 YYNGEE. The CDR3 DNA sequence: TGTGCCAGCAGCCCAACAGGGGGCGAGGGCACTGAAGCTTTCTTT. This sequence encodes CASSPTGGEGTEAFF.

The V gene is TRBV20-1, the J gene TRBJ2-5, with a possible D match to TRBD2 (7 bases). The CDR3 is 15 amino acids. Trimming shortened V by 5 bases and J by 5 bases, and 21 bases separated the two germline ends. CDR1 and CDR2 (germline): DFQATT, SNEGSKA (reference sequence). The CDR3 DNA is TGCAGTGCTCCGGGGGCAGGGAGGGGTGGTGAGACCCAGTACTTC. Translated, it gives CSAPGAGRGGETQYF.

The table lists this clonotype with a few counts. DNA of the CDR3: TGTGCCAGCAGCTTATTTCGAAGTTCCGGGGAGCTGTTTTTT. As protein: CASSLFRSSGELFF. This chain connects TRBV7-3 to TRBJ2-2; D uncertain. V lost 2 bases to trimming and J lost 6 bases, with 10 bases between them. The CDR3 is 14 residues long. CDR1 is SGHTA and CDR2 is FQGTGA in the germline V gene.

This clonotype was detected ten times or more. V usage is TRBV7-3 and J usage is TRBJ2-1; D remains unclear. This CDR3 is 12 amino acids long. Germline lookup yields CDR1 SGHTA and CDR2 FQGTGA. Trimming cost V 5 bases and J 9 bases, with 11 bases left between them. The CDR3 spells CASSTGASEQFF. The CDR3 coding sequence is TGTGCCAGCAGCACCGGAGCGAGTGAGCAGTTCTTC.

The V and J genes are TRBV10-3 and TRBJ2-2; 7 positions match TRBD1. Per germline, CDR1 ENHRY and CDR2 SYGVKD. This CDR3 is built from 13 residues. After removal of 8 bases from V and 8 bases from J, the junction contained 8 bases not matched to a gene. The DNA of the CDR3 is TGTGCCATCGGCGCAGGGGGTACGGGGGAGCTGTTTTTT. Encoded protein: CAIGAGGTGELFF.

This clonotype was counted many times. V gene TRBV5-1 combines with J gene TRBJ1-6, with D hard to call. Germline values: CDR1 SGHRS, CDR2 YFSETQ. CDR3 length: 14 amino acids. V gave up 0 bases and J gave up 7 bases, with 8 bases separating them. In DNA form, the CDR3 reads TGCGCCAGCAGCTTGGATGGGAAGAATTCACCCCTCCACTTT. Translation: CASSLDGKNSPLHF. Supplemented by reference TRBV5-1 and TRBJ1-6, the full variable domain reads KAGVTQTPRYLIKTRGQQVTLSCSPISGHRSVSWYQQTPGQGLQFLFEYFSETQRNKGNFPGRFSGRQFSNSRSEMNVSTLELGDSALYLCASSLDGKNSPLHFGNGTRLTVT.

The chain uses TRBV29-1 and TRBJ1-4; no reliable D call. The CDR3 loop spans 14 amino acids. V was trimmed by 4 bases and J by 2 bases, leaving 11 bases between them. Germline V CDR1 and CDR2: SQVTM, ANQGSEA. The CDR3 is CSVGGVSTNEKLFF. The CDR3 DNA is TGCAGCGTTGGCGGGGTTTCTACTAATGAAAAACTGTTTTTT.

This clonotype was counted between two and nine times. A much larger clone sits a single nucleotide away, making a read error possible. CDR3 residues: CSAFPTSGTCYEQYF. The DNA of the CDR3 is TGCAGTGCCTTTCCAACTAGCGGGACTTGCTACGAGCAGTACTTC. This sequence joins TRBV20-1 and TRBJ2-7; 10 positions agree with TRBD2. The V gene's germline CDR1 is DFQATT and CDR2 SNEGSKA (reference sequence). This CDR3 is 15 amino acids long. Trimming took 6 bases from V and 3 from J; bases not matched to a gene: 11.

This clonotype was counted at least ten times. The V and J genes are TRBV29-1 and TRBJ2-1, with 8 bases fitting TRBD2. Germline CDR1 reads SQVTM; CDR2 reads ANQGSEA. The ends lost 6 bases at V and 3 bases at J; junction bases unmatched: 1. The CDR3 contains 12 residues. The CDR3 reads CSVGTSYNEQFF. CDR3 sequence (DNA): TGCAGCGTGGGGACTAGCTACAATGAGCAGTTCTTC.

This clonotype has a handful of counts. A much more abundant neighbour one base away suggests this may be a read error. CDR3 sequence: CSVDWGRGSYNEQYF. CDR3 DNA sequence: TGCAGCGTTGATTGGGGGAGAGGCTCCTACAATGAGCAGTACTTC. The chain links TRBV29-1 to TRBJ2-1; D is possibly TRBD1 or TRBD2 (5 bases each). The J call may be wrong; the DNA end is better matched by TRBJ2-7. The CDR3 totals 15 residues. The V gene's germline CDR1 is SQVTM and CDR2 ANQGSEA.